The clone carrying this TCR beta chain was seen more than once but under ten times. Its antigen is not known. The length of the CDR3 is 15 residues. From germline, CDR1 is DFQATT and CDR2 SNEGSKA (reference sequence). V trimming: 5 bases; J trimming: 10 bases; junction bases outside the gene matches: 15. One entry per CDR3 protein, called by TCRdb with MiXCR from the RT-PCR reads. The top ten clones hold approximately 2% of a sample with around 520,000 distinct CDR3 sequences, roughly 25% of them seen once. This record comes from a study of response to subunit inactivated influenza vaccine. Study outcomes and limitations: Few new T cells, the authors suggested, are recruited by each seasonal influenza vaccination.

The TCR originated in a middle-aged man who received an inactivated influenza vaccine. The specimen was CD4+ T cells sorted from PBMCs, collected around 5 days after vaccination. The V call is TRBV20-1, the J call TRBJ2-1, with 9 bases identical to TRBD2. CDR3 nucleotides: TGCAGTGCTCACGGTAGAGCGGGAGGTAGTAGGGAGCAGTTCTTC. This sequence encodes CSAHGRAGGSREQFF.